This is a list of T cell receptor beta chains from one sample in a study of blood T cell repertoires in COVID-19. Assay: immunoSEQ multiplex PCR; the TCRdb copy retains only in-frame clones and omits some. The sample holds 150,000 or so clones, approximately 88% seen once. Sample: PBMCs or T cells enriched from blood (not recorded which). Source of these receptors: a woman aged 25 to 45 with acute COVID-19. CDR3s include the opening cysteine and the closing phenylalanine or tryptophan. Each record gives: V gene, J gene, clone size, D gene, CDR3 protein, CDR3 DNA. A D gene is named only where the DNA matches it firmly. Only part of the rows carry a size: once, few, many, or a class if the clone is expanded.

TRBV19	TRBJ2-1	-	-	CASSISQGSGSYNEQFF	TGTGCCAGTAGTATATCCCAGGGTAGCGGCTCCTACAATGAGCAGTTCTTC
TRBV28	TRBJ1-5	-	-	CASSTGLDQPQHF	TGTGCCAGCAGTACAGGGCTGGATCAGCCCCAGCATTTT
TRBV9	TRBJ2-3	-	-	CASSVAFYSTDTQYF	TGTGCCAGCAGCGTAGCTTTCTACAGCACAGATACGCAGTATTTT
TRBV20-1	TRBJ2-2	-	TRBD1	CSASPQGASGGELFF	TGCAGTGCTAGTCCACAGGGGGCATCTGGCGGGGAGCTGTTTTTT
TRBV19	TRBJ1-6	-	-	CASSPVNSPLHF	TGTGCCAGTAGCCCGGTAAACTCACCCCTCCACTTT
TRBV5-1	TRBJ2-1	-	-	CASSLVQGSYNEQFF	TGCGCCAGCAGCTTGGTACAGGGCTCCTACAATGAGCAGTTCTTC
TRBV7-2	TRBJ2-1	-	-	CASSQATNEQFF	TGTGCCAGCAGCCAAGCTACCAATGAGCAGTTCTTC
TRBV3-1/TRBV3-2	TRBJ1-2	few	TRBD1	CASSQDRQGYGYTF	TGTGCCAGCAGCCAAGATCGACAGGGGTATGGCTACACCTTC
TRBV6-5	TRBJ2-1	few	TRBD2	CASNSLAGEQFF	TGTGCCAGCAACTCATTAGCGGGAGAGCAGTTCTTC
TRBV7-2	TRBJ2-1	-	-	CASSVGVVSYNEQFF	TGTGCCAGCAGCGTCGGGGTCGTCTCCTACAATGAGCAGTTCTTC
TRBV16	TRBJ2-5	-	-	CASSQGDYQETQYF	TGTGCCAGCAGCCAAGGGGACTACCAAGAGACCCAGTACTTC
TRBV28	TRBJ1-2	-	-	CASSWAGDGYTF	TGTGCCAGCAGTTGGGCAGGGGATGGCTACACCTTC
TRBV28	TRBJ2-1	-	TRBD2	CASSGGVHSYNEQFF	TGTGCCAGCAGCGGGGGGGTTCACTCCTACAATGAGCAGTTCTTC
TRBV28	TRBJ2-5	once	-	CASSPRGGPGETQYF	TGTGCCAGCAGTCCCAGGGGTGGGCCCGGGGAGACCCAGTACTTC
TRBV30	TRBJ2-1	-	TRBD2	CAWSVRFGGSAYNEQFF	TGTGCCTGGAGTGTACGGTTCGGCGGGAGCGCCTACAATGAGCAGTTCTTC
TRBV6-5	TRBJ2-7	-	TRBD1	CASSNRDRAYEQYF	TGTGCCAGCAGTAACCGGGACAGGGCCTACGAGCAGTACTTC
TRBV6-4	TRBJ2-1	-	TRBD2	CASSDGERENNEQFF	TGTGCCAGCAGTGACGGAGAGCGGGAGAACAATGAGCAGTTCTTC
TRBV3-1/TRBV3-2	TRBJ1-1	few	-	CASSQGTGDGDSTEAFF	TGTGCCAGCAGCCAAGGAACGGGGGACGGAGACAGCACTGAAGCTTTCTTT
TRBV28	TRBJ2-7	-	TRBD1	CASSHRGEQYF	TGTGCCAGCAGTCACAGGGGCGAGCAGTACTTC
TRBV19	TRBJ2-7	-	TRBD1	CASSIDGTGNYEQYF	TGTGCCAGTAGTATAGACGGGACAGGGAACTACGAGCAGTACTTC
TRBV28	TRBJ2-7	-	TRBD2	CASSLYSSGSLKREQYF	TGTGCCAGCAGTTTATATTCTAGCGGGAGTCTAAAACGGGAGCAGTACTTC
TRBV13	TRBJ1-1	-	TRBD1	CASSRLRQGNTEAFF	TGTGCCAGCAGCCGGCTCAGACAGGGAAACACTGAAGCTTTCTTT
TRBV23-1	TRBJ1-5	-	-	CASSLFPRGRQPQHF	TGCGCCAGCAGTCTCTTCCCCAGGGGCCGTCAGCCCCAGCATTTT
TRBV30	TRBJ1-6	-	-	CAWSPGGPPLHF	TGTGCCTGGAGCCCCGGGGGGCCACCCCTCCACTTT
TRBV7-8	TRBJ2-7	-	TRBD2	CASSFAGGGYEQYF	TGTGCCAGCAGCTTCGCGGGGGGAGGCTACGAGCAGTACTTC
TRBV7-8	TRBJ2-3	-	-	CASSHPGHDSTNTDTQYF	TGTGCCAGCAGCCATCCGGGACACGATTCAACAAACACAGATACGCAGTATTTT
TRBV2	TRBJ2-4	-	TRBD2	CASCREGGNPYF	TGTGCCAGCTGCAGGGAGGGCGGAAACCCGTACTTC
TRBV5-4	TRBJ2-5	-	-	CASSATGSGETQYF	TGTGCCAGCAGCGCCACAGGGTCAGGAGAGACCCAGTACTTC
TRBV19	TRBJ2-7	-	TRBD1	CASSSNRGLEQYF	TGTGCCAGTAGTAGCAACAGGGGGCTGGAGCAGTACTTC
TRBV9	TRBJ1-2	-	TRBD1	CASSPGQDPNYGYTF	TGTGCCAGCAGCCCCGGACAGGACCCGAACTATGGCTACACCTTC
TRBV20-1	TRBJ2-7	-	TRBD2	CSASTSGRDYEQYF	TGCAGTGCTAGTACCAGCGGGAGGGACTACGAGCAGTACTTC
TRBV2	TRBJ2-3	-	TRBD2	CASSPGLAGGMDTQYF	TGTGCCAGCAGTCCCGGACTAGCGGGAGGTATGGATACGCAGTATTTT
TRBV6-1	TRBJ1-5	-	-	CASSDSGSVQPQHF	TGTGCCAGCAGTGACAGTGGGAGTGTTCAGCCCCAGCATTTT
TRBV28	TRBJ1-1	-	TRBD1	CASSTRTGNMNTEAFF	TGTGCCAGCAGTACCCGGACAGGGAACATGAACACTGAAGCTTTCTTT
TRBV28	TRBJ1-2	-	TRBD1	CASSPITGGVRGYTF	TGTGCCAGCAGTCCTATTACAGGGGGCGTAAGGGGCTACACCTTC
TRBV27	TRBJ1-2	-	TRBD1	CASSYRGQSNYGYTF	TGTGCCAGCAGCTACAGGGGGCAGTCTAACTATGGCTACACCTTC
TRBV19	TRBJ1-3	-	-	CASRMRGAAGNTIYF	TGTGCCAGTAGAATGCGGGGGGCGGCTGGAAACACCATATATTTT
TRBV12-3/TRBV12-4	TRBJ1-1	-	-	CASSGQMNTEAFF	TGTGCCAGCAGTGGGCAAATGAACACTGAAGCTTTCTTT
TRBV5-1	TRBJ2-5	-	-	CASSLGRGLETQYF	TGCGCCAGCAGCTTGGGTAGGGGGTTGGAGACCCAGTACTTC
TRBV19	TRBJ1-5	-	-	CASTTGGYQPQHF	TGTGCCAGTACCACGGGGGGGTACCAGCCCCAGCATTTT
TRBV18	TRBJ2-3	-	TRBD2	CASLTSGRGGITDTQYF	TGTGCCAGCCTTACTAGCGGGAGAGGGGGGATTACAGATACGCAGTATTTT
TRBV7-9	TRBJ2-1	-	-	CASSLGLANLLDEQFF	TGTGCCAGCAGCTTAGGGCTAGCCAACCTTCTGGATGAGCAGTTCTTC
TRBV5-1	TRBJ1-1	-	-	CASSLGVNTEAFF	TGCGCCAGCAGCTTGGGAGTGAACACTGAAGCTTTCTTT
TRBV13	TRBJ2-5	-	-	CASSLVYPGGTQYF	TGTGCCAGCAGCTTAGTTTACCCCGGAGGGACCCAGTACTTC
TRBV27	TRBJ1-6	-	-	CASSQLNRDSNSPLHF	TGTGCCAGCAGTCAATTAAACCGAGACAGTAATTCACCCCTCCACTTT
TRBV2	TRBJ1-4	-	TRBD1	CASSGDSTNEKLFF	TGTGCCAGCAGTGGGGACAGCACTAATGAAAAACTGTTTTTT
TRBV11-2	TRBJ1-2	-	-	CASSPSRQAYGYTF	TGTGCCAGCAGCCCAAGCAGGCAGGCCTATGGCTACACCTTC
TRBV7-9	TRBJ2-1	-	-	CASSLIGVTHYNEQFF	TGTGCCAGCAGCTTAATAGGAGTGACCCACTACAATGAGCAGTTCTTC
TRBV28	TRBJ1-6	-	-	CASGGGSSYNSPLHF	TGTGCCAGTGGGGGGGGGAGCTCCTATAATTCACCCCTCCACTTT
TRBV7-2	TRBJ2-7	-	-	CASSLRSGTAPYEQYF	TGTGCCAGCAGCTTACGTAGCGGGACAGCACCCTACGAGCAGTACTTC